The 11 T cell receptor beta chains listed next were all sequenced from one sample in a study of long-term antiretroviral therapy in people with HIV. This was the immunoSEQ v3.0 assay at survey level. Here immunoSEQ multiplex PCR was the method, and the copy in TCRdb shows in-frame clones only, minus some. Of about 12,000 clones listed, under 85% are singletons. Sequencing used unsorted PBMCs, obtained 3.4 years after starting antiretroviral therapy. Receptors were obtained from a man aged 40-49 years with HIV.

The chain links TRBV10-3 to TRBJ1-1; D is possibly TRBD1 (5 bases). Looked up from germline, CDR1 is ENHRY and CDR2 is SYGVKD. The CDR3 length is 13 residues. V lost 0 bases and J 5 bases, leaving 7 bases between the germline ends. The CDR3: CAISESKGTEAFF. CDR3 in DNA: TGTGCCATCAGTGAGTCGAAGGGGACTGAAGCTTTCTTT.

This rearrangement joins TRBV7-9 to TRBJ1-2; D unresolved. The CDR3 is 12 amino acids. Germline CDR1 reads SEHNR; CDR2 reads FQNEAQ (reference sequence). V was clipped by 5 bases and J by 7 bases, with 11 bases between them. DNA for the CDR3: TGTGCCAGCAGCCCTGGGTCCCGTGGCTACACCTTC. Protein: CASSPGSRGYTF.

The table lists this clone with a few counts. The rearrangement links TRBV5-1 to TRBJ2-7, with D uncertain. From germline, CDR1 is SGHRS and CDR2 YFSETQ. Trimming cost V 4 bases and J 3 bases, with 11 bases left between them. There are 13 residues in the CDR3. The CDR3 DNA is TGCGCCAGCAGCACCCCGGACGGCTACGAGCAGTACTTC. Protein: CASSTPDGYEQYF.

The chain couples TRBV6-5 to TRBJ1-1; TRBD1 matches at 7 bases. This CDR3 has 14 residues. From germline, CDR1 is MNHEY and CDR2 SVGAGI. Trimming cost V 5 bases and J 4 bases; bases outside gene matches: 7. CDR3 amino acids: CASSQRQGATEAFF. The CDR3 DNA follows: TGTGCCAGCAGTCAAAGACAGGGAGCCACTGAAGCTTTCTTT.

V usage is TRBV30 and J usage is TRBJ2-2; the match to TRBD2 covers 9 bases. Germline assignment: CDR1 GTSNPN and CDR2 SVGIG (reference sequence). This CDR3 has 13 residues. With 2 bases clipped from V and 7 bases from J, the junction kept 2 bases outside the gene matches. The CDR3 loop reads CAWSRTSDGELFF. CDR3 nucleotides: TGTGCCTGGAGTCGGACTAGCGACGGGGAGCTGTTTTTT.

The genes are TRBV4-3 and TRBJ2-1, with D possibly being TRBD1 (5 bases). This CDR3 spans 15 amino acids. The V gene lost 1 base and the J gene lost 4 bases, with 11 bases spanning the gap. The germline gives CDR1 LGHNA, CDR2 YSLEER. The DNA for the CDR3 is TGCGCCAGCAGCCAAGCTTGGGGCTTTTACAATGAGCAGTTCTTC. This encodes CASSQAWGFYNEQFF.

The chain links TRBV9 to TRBJ2-2; D is possibly TRBD1 or TRBD2 (5 bases each). This CDR3 contains 15 residues. CDR1 SGDLS and CDR2 YYNGEE come from the germline V gene. V was pared by 5 bases and J by 4 bases, with 15 bases between. The chain's CDR3 is CASRGARGSTGELFF. DNA for the CDR3: TGTGCCAGCAGAGGGGCCCGAGGGTCCACCGGGGAGCTGTTTTTT.

The rearrangement links TRBV7-8 to TRBJ1-2, with a possible D match to TRBD1 (5 bases). V lost 5 bases, J lost 5 bases, and 12 bases lay in between. This CDR3 contains 13 residues. Germline V lookup: CDR1 SGHVS, CDR2 FQNEAQ. CDR3 loop: CASSLGARYGYTF. In nucleotides, the CDR3 is TGTGCCAGCAGCCTAGGGGCGAGGTATGGCTACACCTTC.

The rearrangement uses TRBV18 and TRBJ2-7; TRBD1 is a possible D gene (6 bases). The CDR3 covers 14 residues. V was cut by 2 bases and J by 2 bases, with 10 bases left in between. Germline CDR1 and CDR2: KGHSH and LQKENI. The CDR3 reads CASSPTGTTYEQYF. CDR3 nucleotide sequence: TGTGCCAGCTCACCAACCGGGACAACCTACGAGCAGTACTTC.

The chain uses TRBV28 and TRBJ1-4, with unresolved D. Between the trimmed V and J ends, which lost 6 bases and 5 bases, there was a span of 13 bases. The CDR3 spans 14 residues. The germline V gene encodes CDR1 MDHEN and CDR2 SYDVKM. The CDR3 spells CASRTGPGNEKLFF. The CDR3 DNA reads TGTGCCAGCAGAACCGGCCCTGGCAATGAAAAACTGTTTTTT.

The J gene is TRBJ1-2, the V gene TRBV7-8; 9 bases are shared with TRBD1. Germline V gives CDR1 SGHVS, CDR2 FQNEAQ. V lost 4 bases, J lost 7 bases, and 7 bases stayed unmatched. There are 14 residues in the CDR3. This CDR3 reads CASSSDRGIGGYTF. The CDR3 bases are TGTGCCAGCAGCTCGGACAGGGGAATAGGTGGCTACACCTTC.